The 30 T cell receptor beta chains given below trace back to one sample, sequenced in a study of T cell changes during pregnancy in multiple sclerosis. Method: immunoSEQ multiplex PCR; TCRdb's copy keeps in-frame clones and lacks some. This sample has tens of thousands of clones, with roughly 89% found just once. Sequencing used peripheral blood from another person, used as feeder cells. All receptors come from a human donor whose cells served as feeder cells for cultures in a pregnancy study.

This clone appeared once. CDR3 region: CASSPLGSSHEQYF. The CDR3 DNA reads TGTGCCAGCTCCCCGCTGGGTTCGTCCCACGAGCAGTACTTC. This chain connects TRBV18 to TRBJ2-7; D is unclear. Germline CDR1 KGHSH, CDR2 LQKENI. V was cut by 6 bases and J by 5 bases, with 17 bases left in between. CDR3 length: 14 residues.

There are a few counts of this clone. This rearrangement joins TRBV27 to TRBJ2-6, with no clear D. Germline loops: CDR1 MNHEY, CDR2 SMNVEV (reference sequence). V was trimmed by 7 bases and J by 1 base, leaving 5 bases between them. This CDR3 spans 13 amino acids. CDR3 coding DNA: TGTGCCAGCACCCCATCTGGGGCCAACGTCCTGACTTTC. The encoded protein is CASTPSGANVLTF.

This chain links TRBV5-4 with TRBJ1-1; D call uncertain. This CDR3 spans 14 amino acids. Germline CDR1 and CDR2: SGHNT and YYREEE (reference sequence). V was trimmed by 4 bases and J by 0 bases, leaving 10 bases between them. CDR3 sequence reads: CASSADNMNTEAFF. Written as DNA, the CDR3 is TGTGCCAGCAGCGCAGATAACATGAACACTGAAGCTTTCTTT.

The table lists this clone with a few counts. The CDR3 sequence is CATVTGIEETQYF. CDR3 DNA sequence: TGTGCCACCGTGACAGGGATCGAAGAGACCCAGTACTTC. This chain joins TRBV21-1 and TRBJ2-5; the table assigns TRBD1, which was not confirmed against the DNA. TRBV21-1 is given as a pseudogene. The CDR3 contains 13 residues.

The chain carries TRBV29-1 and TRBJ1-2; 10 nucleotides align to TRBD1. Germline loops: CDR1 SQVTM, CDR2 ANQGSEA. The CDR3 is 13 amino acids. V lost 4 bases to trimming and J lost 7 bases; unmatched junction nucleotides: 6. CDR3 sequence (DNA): TGCAGCGTTGTCGGACAGGGGGTCGGTGGCTACACCTTC. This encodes CSVVGQGVGGYTF. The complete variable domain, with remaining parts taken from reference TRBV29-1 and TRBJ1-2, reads SAVISQKPSRDICQRGTSLTIQCQVDSQVTMMFWYRQQPGQSLTLIATANQGSEATYESGFVIDKFPISRPNLTFSTLTVSNMSPEDSSIYLCSVVGQGVGGYTFGSGTRLTVV.

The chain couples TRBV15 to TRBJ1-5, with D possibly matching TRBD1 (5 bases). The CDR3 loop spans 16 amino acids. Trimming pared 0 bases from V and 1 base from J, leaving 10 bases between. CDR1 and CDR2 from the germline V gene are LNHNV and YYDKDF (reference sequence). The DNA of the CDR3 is TGTGCCACCAGCAGAGATATAGGGGAAAGCAATCAGCCCCAGCATTTT. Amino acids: CATSRDIGESNQPQHF.

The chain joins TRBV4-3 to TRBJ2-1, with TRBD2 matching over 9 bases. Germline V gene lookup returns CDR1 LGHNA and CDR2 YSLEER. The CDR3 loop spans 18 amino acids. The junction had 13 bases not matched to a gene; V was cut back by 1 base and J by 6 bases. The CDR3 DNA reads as TGCGCCAGCAGCCAAGGGGGAGCGGGGGGCCCCTTTCGCAATGAGCAGTTCTTC. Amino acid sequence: CASSQGGAGGPFRNEQFF.

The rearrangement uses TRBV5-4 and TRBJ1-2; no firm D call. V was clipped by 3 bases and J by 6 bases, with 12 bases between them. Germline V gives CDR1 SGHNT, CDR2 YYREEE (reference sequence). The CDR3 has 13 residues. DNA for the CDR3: TGTGCCAGCAGCTGGGGAGCACTCGATGGCTACACCTTC. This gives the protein CASSWGALDGYTF.

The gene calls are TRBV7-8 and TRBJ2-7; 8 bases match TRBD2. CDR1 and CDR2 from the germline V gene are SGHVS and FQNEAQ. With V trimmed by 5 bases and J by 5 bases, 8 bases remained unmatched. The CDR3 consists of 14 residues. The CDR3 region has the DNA TGTGCCAGCAGCACCGGGGGGGACGGCAACGAGCAGTACTTC. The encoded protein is CASSTGGDGNEQYF.

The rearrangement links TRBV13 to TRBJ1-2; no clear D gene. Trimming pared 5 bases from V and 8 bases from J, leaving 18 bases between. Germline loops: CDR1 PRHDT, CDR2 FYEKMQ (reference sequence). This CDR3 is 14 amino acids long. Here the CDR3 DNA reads TGTGCCAGCAGCCTGGCGGCAGACGTGAAGGGCTACACCTTC. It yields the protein CASSLAADVKGYTF.

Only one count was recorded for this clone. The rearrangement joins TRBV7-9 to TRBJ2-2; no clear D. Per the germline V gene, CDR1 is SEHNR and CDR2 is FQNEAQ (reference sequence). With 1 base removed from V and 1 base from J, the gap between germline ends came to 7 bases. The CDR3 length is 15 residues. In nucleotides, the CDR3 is TGTGCCAGCAGCTTAGGTCCGAGGAACACCGGGGAGCTGTTTTTT. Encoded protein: CASSLGPRNTGELFF.

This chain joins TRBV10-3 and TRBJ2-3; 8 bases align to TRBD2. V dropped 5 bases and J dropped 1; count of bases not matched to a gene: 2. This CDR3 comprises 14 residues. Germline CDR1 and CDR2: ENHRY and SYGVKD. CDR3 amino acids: CAISLREGTDTQYF. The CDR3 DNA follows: TGTGCCATCAGTTTGCGGGAGGGCACAGATACGCAGTATTTT.

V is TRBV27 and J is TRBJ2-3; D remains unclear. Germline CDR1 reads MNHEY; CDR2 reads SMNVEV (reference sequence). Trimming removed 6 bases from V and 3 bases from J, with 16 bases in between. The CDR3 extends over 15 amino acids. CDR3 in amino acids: CASSPEPRWTDTQYF. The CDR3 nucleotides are TGTGCCAGCAGCCCGGAACCCCGGTGGACAGATACGCAGTATTTT.

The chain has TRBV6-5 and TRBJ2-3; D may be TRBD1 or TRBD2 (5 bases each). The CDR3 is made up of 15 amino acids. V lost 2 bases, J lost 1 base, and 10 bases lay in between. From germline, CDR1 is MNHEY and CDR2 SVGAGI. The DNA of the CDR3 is TGTGCCAGCAGTTACGGCCAGGGAGGCACAGATACGCAGTATTTT. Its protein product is CASSYGQGGTDTQYF.

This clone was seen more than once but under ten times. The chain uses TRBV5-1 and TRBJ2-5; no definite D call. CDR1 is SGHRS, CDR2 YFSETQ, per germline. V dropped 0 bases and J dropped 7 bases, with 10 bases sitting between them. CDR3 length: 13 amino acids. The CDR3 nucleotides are TGCGCCAGCAGCTTGGAGCCTACGGGGACCCAGTACTTC. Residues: CASSLEPTGTQYF.

This CDR3 is CSARTGGVEQFF. As DNA, the CDR3 is TGCAGCGCCCGGACAGGGGGCGTTGAGCAGTTCTTC. The chain is built from TRBV29-1 and TRBJ2-1; 11 bases match TRBD1. Germline loops: CDR1 SQVTM, CDR2 ANQGSEA. This CDR3 contains 12 residues. The V and J ends lost 7 bases and 9 bases, in that order; junction bases with no gene match: 5.

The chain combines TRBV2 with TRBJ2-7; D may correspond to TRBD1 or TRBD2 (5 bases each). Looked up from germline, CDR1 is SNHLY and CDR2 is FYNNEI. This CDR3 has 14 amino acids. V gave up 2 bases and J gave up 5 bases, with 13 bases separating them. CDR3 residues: CASSENEGIHEQYF. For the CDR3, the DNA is TGTGCCAGCAGTGAAAATGAGGGGATCCACGAGCAGTACTTC.

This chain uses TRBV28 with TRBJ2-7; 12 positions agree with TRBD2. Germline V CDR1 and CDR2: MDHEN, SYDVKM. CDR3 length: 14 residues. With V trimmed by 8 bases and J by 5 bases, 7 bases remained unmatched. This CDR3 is CASPDGTSGHEQYF. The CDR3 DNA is TGTGCCAGCCCGGACGGGACTAGCGGGCACGAGCAGTACTTC.

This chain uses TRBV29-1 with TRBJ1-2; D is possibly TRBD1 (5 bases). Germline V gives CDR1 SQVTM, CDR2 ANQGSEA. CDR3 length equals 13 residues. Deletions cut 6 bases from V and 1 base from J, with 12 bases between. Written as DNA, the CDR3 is TGCAGCGTAACGGGGCTCAGTAACTATGGCTACACCTTC. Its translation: CSVTGLSNYGYTF.

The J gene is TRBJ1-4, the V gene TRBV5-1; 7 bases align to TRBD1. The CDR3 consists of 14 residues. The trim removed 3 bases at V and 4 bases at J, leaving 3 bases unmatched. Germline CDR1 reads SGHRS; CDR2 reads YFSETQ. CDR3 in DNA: TGCGCCAGCAGCTGGAGGGACAGTAATGAAAAACTGTTTTTT. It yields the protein CASSWRDSNEKLFF.

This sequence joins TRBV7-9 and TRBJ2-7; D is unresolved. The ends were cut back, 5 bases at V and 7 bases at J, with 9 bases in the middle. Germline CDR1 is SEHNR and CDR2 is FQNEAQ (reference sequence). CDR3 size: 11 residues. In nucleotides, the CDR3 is TGTGCCAGCAGCGCCATCGGGGAGCAGTACTTC. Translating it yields CASSAIGEQYF.

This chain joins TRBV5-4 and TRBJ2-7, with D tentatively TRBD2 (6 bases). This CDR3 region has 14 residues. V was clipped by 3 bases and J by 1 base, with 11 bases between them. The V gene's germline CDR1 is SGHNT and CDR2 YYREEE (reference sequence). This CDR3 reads CASSSTGESYEQYF. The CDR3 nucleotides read TGTGCCAGCAGCTCCACGGGAGAGTCCTACGAGCAGTACTTC. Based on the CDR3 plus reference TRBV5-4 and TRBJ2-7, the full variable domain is ETGVTQSPTHLIKTRGQQVTLRCSSQSGHNTVSWYQQALGQGPQFIFQYYREEENGRGNFPPRFSGLQFPNYSSELNVNALELDDSALYLCASSSTGESYEQYFGPGTRLTVT.

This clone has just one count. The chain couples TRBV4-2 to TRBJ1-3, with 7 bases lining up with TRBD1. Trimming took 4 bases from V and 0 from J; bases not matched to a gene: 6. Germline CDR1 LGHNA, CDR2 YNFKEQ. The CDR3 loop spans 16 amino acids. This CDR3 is CASSPMTGNSGNTIYF. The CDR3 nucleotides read TGTGCCAGCAGCCCCATGACAGGGAACTCTGGAAACACCATATATTTT.

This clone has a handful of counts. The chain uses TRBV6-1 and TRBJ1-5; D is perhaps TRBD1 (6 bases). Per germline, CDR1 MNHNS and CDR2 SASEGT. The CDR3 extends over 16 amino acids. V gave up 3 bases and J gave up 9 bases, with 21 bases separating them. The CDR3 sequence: CASSDGGWGDSRPQHF. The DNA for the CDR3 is TGTGCCAGCAGTGATGGGGGCTGGGGGGACTCTCGGCCCCAGCATTTT.

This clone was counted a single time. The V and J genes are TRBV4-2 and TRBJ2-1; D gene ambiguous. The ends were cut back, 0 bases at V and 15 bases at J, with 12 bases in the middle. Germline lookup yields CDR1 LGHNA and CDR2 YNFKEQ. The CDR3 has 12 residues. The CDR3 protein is CASSQEYGRLFF. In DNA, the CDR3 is TGTGCCAGCAGCCAAGAGTATGGTCGGCTGTTCTTC.

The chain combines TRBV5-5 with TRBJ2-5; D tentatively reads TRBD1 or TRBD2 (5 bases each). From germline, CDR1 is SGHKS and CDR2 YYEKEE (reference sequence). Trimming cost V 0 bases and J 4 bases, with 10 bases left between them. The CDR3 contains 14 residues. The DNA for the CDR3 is TGTGCCAGCAGCTTGGTTGGGGGTTTAGAGACCCAGTACTTC. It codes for CASSLVGGLETQYF.

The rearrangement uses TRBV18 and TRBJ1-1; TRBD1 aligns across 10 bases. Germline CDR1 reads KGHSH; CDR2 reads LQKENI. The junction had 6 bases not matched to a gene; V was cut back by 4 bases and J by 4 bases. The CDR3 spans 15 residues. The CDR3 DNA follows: TGTGCCAGCTCACGGGGACAGGGGAGAAGCACTGAAGCTTTCTTT. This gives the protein CASSRGQGRSTEAFF.

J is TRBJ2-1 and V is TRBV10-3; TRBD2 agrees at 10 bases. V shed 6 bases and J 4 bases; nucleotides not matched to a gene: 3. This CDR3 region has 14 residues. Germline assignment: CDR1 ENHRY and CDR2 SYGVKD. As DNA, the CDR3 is TGTGCCATCAGGGAGACTAGCGGGTACAATGAGCAGTTCTTC. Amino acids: CAIRETSGYNEQFF.

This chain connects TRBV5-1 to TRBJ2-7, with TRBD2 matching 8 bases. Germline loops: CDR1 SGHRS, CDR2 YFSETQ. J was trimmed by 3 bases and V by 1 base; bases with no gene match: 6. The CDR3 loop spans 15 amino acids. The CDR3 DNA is TGCGCCAGCAGCTTGTCGGGTAGCGGGAACTACGAGCAGTACTTC. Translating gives CASSLSGSGNYEQYF.

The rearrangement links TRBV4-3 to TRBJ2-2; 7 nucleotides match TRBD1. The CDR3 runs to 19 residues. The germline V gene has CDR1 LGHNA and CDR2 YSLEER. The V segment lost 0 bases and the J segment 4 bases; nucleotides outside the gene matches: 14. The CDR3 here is CASSQDLPTTGLGTGELFF. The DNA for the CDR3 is TGCGCCAGCAGCCAAGATCTTCCCACGACAGGGTTGGGCACCGGGGAGCTGTTTTTT.